This T cell receptor beta chain emerged from a study of shared clonotypes between healthy human individuals. Evenly divided among several immunoSEQ plates was the genomic DNA of each subset. 200 to 250 ng DNA, tens of thousands of T cell genomes, went into each sorted-subset replicate PCR. Sequencing was performed with immunoSEQ multiplex PCR; in TCRdb, only in-frame clones are kept and a portion is missing. Of approximately 810,000 clones listed, 80% to 95% are singletons. Losses at the gene ends were 4 bases for V and 3 bases for J; bases not matched to a gene: 7. The CDR3 consists of 18 residues. Germline V CDR1 and CDR2: SGDLS, YYNGEE. Details on this clone: The antigen remains undetermined.

Study findings and constraints: Naive subsets tended to show greater estimated richness than memory subsets.

Naive CD8 isolation took CD45RO-negative cells positively selected for CCR7 and excluded terminally differentiated effector memory CD45RA+ cells. Material for sequencing was naive CD8+ T cells sorted from blood. This chain joins TRBV9 and TRBJ2-2; 15 bases are shared with TRBD2. The origin of this receptor is a man aged 25-45 years in good health. The CDR3 sequence: CASSPWTSGREDTGELFF. DNA of the CDR3: TGTGCCAGCAGCCCCTGGACTAGCGGGAGGGAGGACACCGGGGAGCTGTTTTTT.